This T cell receptor (beta chain) was obtained from a study of cytomegalovirus exposure and HLA in healthy donors. The study, taken as a whole, reports: Most of the TCR beta V segments (in an earlier analysis) were productive either about 87% or about 30% of the time. Fewer N-insertions (relative to the roughly 630-donor mean) were reportedly seen in an Asian-associated ancestry cluster in a later analysis.

Each donor's status was that of a healthy bone marrow donor. This clone was seen a handful of times. No antigen is known for it. PCR involved 60 Vbeta and 13 Jbeta primers. Clones were sequenced by immunoSEQ multiplex PCR, and TCRdb holds only the in-frame ones, with some missing. This repertoire shows approximately 90,000 clones, around 8% found once; its top ten account for about 2%. The CDR3 has 15 residues. The ends were cut back, 6 bases at V and 5 bases at J, with 20 bases in the middle. Per germline, CDR1 SGDLS and CDR2 YYNGEE. The sequenced sample consisted of PBMCs. This TCR was sampled from a man aged 50 or older in good health and CMV-seronegative. This chain uses TRBV9 with TRBJ2-5; tentative D call: TRBD2 (5 bases). CDR3 residues: CASTLTERVGETQYF. The CDR3 region has the DNA TGTGCCAGCACCTTAACGGAGAGGGTGGGTGAGACCCAGTACTTC.